This TCR beta chain was obtained from a study of T cells in Graves' hyperthyroidism and ophthalmopathy. Overall study: The authors collected peripheral blood at initial diagnosis, before any treatment.

V was cut by 8 bases and J by 7 bases, with 17 bases left in between. The germline CDR1 and CDR2 sequences are SNHLY and FYNNEI. The CDR3 is 13 residues long. Comment on this clonotype: Its antigen is as yet unknown.

The study's findings and limits: Most clonotypes that expanded in the thyroid above 0.001 also showed up in blood.

In patients aged 18 to 65, hyperthyroidism was newly diagnosed, with duration under 2 months. PBMCs were derived from under 13 ml fresh peripheral blood. RNA transcripts provided the source from which TCR beta CDR3 regions were amplified. A first-round RT-PCR of the TCR CDR3 used the HTBI primer set. TCRdb ran MiXCR on the multiplex PCR reads and lists one entry per CDR3 protein. The repertoire holds hundreds of thousands of distinct CDR3 sequences, with 38% as singletons. The material sequenced was blood. The clonotype comes from a man aged 18 to 29 with Graves' hyperthyroidism. This rearrangement joins TRBV2 to TRBJ1-1; D is unresolved. CDR3 sequence reads: CASSPPIQVEAFF. The CDR3 coding sequence is TGTGCCAGCTCACCACCGATCCAGGTTGAAGCTTTCTTT.